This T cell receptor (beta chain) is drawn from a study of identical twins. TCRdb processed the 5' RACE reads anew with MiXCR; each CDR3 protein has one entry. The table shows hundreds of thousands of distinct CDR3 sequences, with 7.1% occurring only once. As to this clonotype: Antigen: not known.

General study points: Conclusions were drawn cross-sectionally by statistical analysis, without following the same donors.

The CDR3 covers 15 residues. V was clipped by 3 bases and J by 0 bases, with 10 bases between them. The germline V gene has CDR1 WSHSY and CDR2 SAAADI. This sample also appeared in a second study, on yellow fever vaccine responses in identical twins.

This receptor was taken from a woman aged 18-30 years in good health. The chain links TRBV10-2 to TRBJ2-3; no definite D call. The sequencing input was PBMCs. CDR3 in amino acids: CASSDFVASTDTQYF. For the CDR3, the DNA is TGCGCCAGCAGTGATTTTGTCGCTAGCACAGATACGCAGTATTTT.